The 2 T cell receptor beta chains reported below all come from one sample, sequenced in a study of cytomegalovirus exposure and HLA in healthy donors. Use of 60 Vbeta and 13 Jbeta primers characterized the PCR. Using immunoSEQ multiplex PCR, the repertoire was profiled, and TCRdb retains in-frame clones only, with some absent. Of about 150,000 clones detected, roughly 80% appear once; the ten largest clones hold about 13%. The sample consisted of PBMCs. These receptor sequences come from a man aged 40-50 years in good health and CMV-seropositive.

The chain recombines TRBV4-1 with TRBJ2-7; 8 nucleotides match TRBD1. The germline V gene encodes CDR1 MGHRA and CDR2 YSYEKL. CDR3 length: 15 amino acids. J was trimmed by 4 bases and V by 2 bases; bases with no gene match: 7. CDR3 amino acids: CASSQTMTGVYEQYF. CDR3 nucleotide sequence: TGCGCCAGCAGCCAAACCATGACAGGGGTTTACGAGCAGTACTTC.

V usage is TRBV29-1 and J usage is TRBJ2-6, with D unresolved. The germline V and J ends were trimmed by 7 bases and 2 bases, with 12 bases remaining between them. The germline CDR1 and CDR2 sequences are SQVTM and ANQGSEA. This CDR3 contains 14 residues. The CDR3 here is CSASPGTGANVLTF. The CDR3 region has the DNA TGCAGCGCCTCCCCAGGTACTGGGGCCAACGTCCTGACTTTC.